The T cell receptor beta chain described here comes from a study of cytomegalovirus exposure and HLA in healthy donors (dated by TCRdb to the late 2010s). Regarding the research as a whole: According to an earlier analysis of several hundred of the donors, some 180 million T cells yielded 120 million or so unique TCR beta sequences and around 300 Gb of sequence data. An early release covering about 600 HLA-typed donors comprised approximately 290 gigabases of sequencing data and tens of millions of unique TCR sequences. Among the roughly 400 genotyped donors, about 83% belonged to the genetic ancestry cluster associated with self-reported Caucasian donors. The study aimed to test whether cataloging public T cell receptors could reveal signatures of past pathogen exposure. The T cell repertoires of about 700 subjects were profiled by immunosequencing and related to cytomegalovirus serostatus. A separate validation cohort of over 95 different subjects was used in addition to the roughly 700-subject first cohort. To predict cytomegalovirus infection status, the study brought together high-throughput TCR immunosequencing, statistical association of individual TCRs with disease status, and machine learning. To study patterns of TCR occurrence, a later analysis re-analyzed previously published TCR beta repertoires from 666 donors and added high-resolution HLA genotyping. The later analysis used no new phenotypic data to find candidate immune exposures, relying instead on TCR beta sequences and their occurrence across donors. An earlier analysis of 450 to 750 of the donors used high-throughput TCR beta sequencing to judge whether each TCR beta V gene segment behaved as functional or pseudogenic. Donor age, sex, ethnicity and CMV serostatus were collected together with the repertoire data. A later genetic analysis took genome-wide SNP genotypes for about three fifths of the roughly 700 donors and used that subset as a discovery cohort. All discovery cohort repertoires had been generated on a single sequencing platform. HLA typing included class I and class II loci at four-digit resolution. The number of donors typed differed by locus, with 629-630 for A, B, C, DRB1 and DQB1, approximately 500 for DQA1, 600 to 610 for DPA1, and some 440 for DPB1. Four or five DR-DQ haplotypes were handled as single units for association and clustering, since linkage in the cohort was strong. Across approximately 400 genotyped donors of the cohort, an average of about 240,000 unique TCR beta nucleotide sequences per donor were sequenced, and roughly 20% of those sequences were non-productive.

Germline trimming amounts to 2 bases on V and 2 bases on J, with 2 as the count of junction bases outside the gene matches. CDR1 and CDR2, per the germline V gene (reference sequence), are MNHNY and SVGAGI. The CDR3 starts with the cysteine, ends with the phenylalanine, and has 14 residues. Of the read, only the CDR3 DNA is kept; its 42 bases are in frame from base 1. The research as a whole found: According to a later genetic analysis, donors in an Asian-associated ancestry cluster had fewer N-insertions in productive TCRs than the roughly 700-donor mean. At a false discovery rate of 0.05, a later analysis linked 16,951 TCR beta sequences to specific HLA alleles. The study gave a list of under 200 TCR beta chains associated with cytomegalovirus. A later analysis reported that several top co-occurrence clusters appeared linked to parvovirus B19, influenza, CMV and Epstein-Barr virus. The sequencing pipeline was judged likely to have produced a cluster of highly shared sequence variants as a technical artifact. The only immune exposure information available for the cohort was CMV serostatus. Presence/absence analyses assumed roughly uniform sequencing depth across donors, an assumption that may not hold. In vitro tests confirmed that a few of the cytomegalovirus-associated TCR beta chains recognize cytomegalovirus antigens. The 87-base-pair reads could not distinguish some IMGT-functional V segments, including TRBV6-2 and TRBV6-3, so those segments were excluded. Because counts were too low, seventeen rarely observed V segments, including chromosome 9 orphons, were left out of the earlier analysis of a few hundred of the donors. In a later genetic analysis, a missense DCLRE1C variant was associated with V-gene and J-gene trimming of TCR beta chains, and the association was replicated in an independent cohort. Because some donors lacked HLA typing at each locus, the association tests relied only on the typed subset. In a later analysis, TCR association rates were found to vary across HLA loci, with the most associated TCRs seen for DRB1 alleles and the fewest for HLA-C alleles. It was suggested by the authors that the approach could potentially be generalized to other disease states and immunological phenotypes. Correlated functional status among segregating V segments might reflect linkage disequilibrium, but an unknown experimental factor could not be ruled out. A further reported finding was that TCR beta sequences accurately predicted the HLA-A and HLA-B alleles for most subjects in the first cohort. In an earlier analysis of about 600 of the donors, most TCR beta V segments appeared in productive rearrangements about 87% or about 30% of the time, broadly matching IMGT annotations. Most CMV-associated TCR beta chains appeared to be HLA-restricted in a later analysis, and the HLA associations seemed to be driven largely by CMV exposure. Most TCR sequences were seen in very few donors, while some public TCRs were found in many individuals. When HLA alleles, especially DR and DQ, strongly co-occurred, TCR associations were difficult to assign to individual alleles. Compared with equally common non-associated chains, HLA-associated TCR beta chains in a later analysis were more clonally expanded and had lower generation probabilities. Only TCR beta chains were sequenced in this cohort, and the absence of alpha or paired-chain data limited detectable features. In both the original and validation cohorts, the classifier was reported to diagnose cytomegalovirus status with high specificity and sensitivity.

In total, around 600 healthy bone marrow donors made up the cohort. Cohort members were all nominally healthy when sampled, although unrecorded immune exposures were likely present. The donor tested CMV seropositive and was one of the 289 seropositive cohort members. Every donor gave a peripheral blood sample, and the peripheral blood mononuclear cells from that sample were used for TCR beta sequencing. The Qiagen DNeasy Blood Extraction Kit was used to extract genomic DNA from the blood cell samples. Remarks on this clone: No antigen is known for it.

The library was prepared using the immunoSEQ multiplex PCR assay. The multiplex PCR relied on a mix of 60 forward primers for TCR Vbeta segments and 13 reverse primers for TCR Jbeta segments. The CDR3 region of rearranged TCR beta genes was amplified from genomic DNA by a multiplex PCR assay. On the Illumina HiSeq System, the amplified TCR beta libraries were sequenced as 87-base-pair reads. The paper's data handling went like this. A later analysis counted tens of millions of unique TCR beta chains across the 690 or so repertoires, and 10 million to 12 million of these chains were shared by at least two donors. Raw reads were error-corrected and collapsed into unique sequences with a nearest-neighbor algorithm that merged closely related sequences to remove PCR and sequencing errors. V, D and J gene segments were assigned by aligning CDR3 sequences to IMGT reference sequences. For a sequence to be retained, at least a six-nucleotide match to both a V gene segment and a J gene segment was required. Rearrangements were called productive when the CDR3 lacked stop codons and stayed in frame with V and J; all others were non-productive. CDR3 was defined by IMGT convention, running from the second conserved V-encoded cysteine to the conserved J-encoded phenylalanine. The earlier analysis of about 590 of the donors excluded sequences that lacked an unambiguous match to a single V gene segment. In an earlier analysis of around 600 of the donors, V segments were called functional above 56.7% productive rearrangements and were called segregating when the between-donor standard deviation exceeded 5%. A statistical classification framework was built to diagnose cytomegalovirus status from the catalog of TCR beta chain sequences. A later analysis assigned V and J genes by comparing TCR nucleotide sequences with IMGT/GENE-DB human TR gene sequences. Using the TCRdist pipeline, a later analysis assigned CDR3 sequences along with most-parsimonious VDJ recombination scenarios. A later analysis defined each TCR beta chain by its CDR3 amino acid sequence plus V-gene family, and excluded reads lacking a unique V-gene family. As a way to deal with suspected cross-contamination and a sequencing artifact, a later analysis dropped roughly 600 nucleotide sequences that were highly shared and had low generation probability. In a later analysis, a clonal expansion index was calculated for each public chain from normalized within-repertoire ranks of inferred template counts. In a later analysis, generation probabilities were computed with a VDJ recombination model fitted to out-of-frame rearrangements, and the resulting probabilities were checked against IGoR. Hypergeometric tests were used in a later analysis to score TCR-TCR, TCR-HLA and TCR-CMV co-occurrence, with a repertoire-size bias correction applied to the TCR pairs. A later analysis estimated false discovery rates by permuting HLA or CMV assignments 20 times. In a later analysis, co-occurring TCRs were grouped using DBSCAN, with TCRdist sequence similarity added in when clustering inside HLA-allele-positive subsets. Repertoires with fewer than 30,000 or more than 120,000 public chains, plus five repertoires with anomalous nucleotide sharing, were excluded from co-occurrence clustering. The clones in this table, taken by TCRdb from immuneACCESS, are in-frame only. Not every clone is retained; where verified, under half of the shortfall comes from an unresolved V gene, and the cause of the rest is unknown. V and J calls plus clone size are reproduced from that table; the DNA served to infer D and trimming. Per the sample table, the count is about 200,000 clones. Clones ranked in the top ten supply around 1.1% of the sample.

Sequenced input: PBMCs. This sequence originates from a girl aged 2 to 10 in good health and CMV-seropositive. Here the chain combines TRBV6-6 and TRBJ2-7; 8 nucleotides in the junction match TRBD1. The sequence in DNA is TGTGCCAGCAGTTACGGGACAGGAACCTACGAGCAGTACTTC. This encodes CASSYGTGTYEQYF.